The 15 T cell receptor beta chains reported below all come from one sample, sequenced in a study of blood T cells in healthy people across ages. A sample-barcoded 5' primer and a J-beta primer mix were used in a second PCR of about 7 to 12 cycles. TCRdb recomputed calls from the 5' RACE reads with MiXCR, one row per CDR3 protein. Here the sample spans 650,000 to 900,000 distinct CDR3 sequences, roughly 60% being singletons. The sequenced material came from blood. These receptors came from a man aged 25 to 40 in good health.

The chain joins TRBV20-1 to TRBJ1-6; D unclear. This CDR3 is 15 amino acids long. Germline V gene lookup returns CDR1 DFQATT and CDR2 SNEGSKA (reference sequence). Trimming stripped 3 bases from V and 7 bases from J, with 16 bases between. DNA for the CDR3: TGCAGTGCTAGTCAGCTTTTCTCGGGAAATTCACCCCTCCACTTT. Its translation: CSASQLFSGNSPLHF.

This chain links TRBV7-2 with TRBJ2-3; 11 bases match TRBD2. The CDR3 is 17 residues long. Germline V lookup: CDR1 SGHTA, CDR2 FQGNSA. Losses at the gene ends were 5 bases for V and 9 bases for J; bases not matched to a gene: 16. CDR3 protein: CASSPSPLAGGQRTQYF. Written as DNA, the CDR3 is TGTGCCAGCAGCCCCAGCCCTCTAGCGGGGGGCCAAAGGACGCAGTATTTT.

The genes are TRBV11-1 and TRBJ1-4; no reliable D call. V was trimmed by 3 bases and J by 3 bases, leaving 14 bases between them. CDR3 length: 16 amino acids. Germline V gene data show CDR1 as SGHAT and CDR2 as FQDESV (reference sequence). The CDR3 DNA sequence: TGTGCCAGCAGCTTCAGTACCGGGCCATCTAATGAAAAACTGTTTTTT. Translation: CASSFSTGPSNEKLFF.

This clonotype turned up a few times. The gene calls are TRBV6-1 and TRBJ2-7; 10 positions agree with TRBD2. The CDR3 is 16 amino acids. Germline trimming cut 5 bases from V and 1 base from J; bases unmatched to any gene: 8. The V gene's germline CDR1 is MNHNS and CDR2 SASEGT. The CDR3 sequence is CASSYLTSGESYEQYF. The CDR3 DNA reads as TGTGCCAGCAGTTACCTTACTAGCGGGGAATCCTACGAGCAGTACTTC.

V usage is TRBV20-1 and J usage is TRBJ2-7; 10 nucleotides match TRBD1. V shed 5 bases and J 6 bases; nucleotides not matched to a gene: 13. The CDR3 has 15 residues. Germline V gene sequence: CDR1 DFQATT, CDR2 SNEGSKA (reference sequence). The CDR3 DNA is TGCAGTGCTGACTTTGCTTGGGGACAGGGGCCCGAGCAGTACTTC. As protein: CSADFAWGQGPEQYF.

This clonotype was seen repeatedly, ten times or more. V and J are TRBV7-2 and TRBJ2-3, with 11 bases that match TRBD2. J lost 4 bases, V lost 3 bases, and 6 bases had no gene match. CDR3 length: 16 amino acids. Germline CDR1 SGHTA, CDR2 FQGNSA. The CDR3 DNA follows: TGTGCCAGCAGCTTCCATAGCGGGGGGGCCGCAGATACGCAGTATTTT. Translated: CASSFHSGGAADTQYF.

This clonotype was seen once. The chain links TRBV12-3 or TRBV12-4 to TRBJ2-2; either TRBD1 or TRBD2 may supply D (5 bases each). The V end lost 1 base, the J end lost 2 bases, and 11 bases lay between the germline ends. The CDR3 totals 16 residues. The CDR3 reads CASSLGGNLNTGELFF. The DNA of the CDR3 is TGTGCCAGCAGTTTAGGGGGGAACTTAAACACCGGGGAGCTGTTTTTT.

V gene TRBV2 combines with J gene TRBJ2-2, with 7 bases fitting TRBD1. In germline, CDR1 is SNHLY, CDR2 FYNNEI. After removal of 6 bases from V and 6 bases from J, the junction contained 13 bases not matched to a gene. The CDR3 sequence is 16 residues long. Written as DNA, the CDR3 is TGTGCCAGCAGCTTTTCACAGGGGTTCGGTTCCGGGGAGCTGTTTTTT. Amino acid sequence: CASSFSQGFGSGELFF.

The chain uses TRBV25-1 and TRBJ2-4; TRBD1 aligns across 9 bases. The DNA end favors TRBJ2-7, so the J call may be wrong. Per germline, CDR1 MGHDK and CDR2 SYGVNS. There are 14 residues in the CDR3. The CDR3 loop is CASGEGTGYYEQYF. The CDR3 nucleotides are TGTGCCAGCGGAGAGGGGACAGGGTACTACGAGCAGTACTTC.

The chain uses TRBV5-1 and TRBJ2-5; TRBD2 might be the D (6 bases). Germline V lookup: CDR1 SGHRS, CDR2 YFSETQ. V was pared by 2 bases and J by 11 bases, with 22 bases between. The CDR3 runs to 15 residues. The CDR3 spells CASSFGGYSDNEQYF. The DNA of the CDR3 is TGCGCCAGCAGCTTTGGGGGGTATTCGGACAATGAGCAGTACTTC.

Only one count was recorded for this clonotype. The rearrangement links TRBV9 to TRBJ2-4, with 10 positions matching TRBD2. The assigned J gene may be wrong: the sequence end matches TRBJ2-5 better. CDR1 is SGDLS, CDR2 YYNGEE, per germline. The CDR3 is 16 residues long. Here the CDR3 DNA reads TGTGCCAGCAGCCCAAGCGGGGGGGCCCCCCCCGAGACCCAGTACTTC. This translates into CASSPSGGAPPETQYF.

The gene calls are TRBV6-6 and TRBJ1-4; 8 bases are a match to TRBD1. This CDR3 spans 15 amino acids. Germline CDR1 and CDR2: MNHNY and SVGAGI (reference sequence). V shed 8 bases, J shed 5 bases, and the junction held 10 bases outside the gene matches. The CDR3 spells CASHARTGINEKLFF. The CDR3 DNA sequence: TGTGCCAGCCACGCGAGGACAGGGATAAATGAAAAACTGTTTTTT.

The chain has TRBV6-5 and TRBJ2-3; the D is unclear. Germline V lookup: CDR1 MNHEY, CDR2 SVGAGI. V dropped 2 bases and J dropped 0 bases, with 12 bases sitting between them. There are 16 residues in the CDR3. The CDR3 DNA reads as TGTGCCAGCAGTTACGGGCCAGCTTCTAGCACAGATACGCAGTATTTT. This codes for CASSYGPASSTDTQYF.

The CDR3 DNA reads TGTGCCAGCAGCTCCCCCGAGGGGCGGGGTGGCTACACCTTC. As protein: CASSSPEGRGGYTF. V gene TRBV7-2 combines with J gene TRBJ1-2; weak D call: TRBD1 (5 bases). There are 14 residues in the CDR3. Trimming cost V 4 bases and J 7 bases, with 16 bases left between them. The germline gives CDR1 SGHTA, CDR2 FQGNSA.

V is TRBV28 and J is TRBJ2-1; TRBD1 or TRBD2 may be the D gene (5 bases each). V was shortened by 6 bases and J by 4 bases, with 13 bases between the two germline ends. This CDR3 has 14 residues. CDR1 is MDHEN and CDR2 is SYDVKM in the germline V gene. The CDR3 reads CASSRDLGYNEQFF. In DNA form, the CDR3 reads TGTGCCAGCAGCCGGGACCTGGGGTACAATGAGCAGTTCTTC.